This TCR beta chain is from a study of beta chain features in type 1 diabetes. Overall study findings and caveats: For patients, the naive, central memory and Treg TCRB repertoires appeared more alike than for healthy donors. Sequencing of cDNA might inflate the share of cells that strongly express TCR. Shortening that was moderate but significant affected the TCRB CDR3s of Type 1 diabetes patients in all four CD4+ subsets. Type 1 diabetes patients had fewer VDJ junction insertions and more deletions.

V gave up 0 bases and J gave up 1 base, with 8 bases separating them. The CDR3 is 15 amino acids. The germline gives CDR1 SGDLS, CDR2 YYNGEE. Expressed TCRB transcripts were sequenced after all isolated RNA was converted to cDNA. The assay was immunoSEQ multiplex PCR, and TCRdb's table has in-frame clones only and misses some. Among hundreds of thousands of clones listed, around an eighth were seen once. This clone came up a few times. Its specificity is not known. There was one heparinised blood draw per donor, averaging about 116 mL. Material for sequencing was naive CD4+ T cells from blood. This TCR came from a man between 25 and 39 years old with type 1 diabetes. The chain uses TRBV9 and TRBJ1-3; D ambiguous. The CDR3 region has the DNA TGTGCCAGCAGCGTAGACAACCATTCTGGAAACACCATATATTTT. Its translation is CASSVDNHSGNTIYF.